Shown below are 5 T cell receptor beta chains from a single sample sequenced in a study of glioma-infiltrating T cells (TCRdb year 2016). Sequencer: Illumina MiSeq. The iRepertoire nested amplicon-rescue multiplex PCR (arm-PCR) platform was used to amplify TCR alpha and beta CDR3 regions from RNA. TCRdb cleaned the public reads at Q25 with fastp, built clones with MiXCR and kept in-frame beta chains. Each CDR3 protein appears once, grouped with its most common genes and DNA. This sample holds more than 3,000 distinct CDR3 sequences; around a third were observed only once. Approximately 30% of the sample comes from the top ten. Sequences were obtained from glioma tissue, nonneoplastic brain tissue, or PBMCs (not recorded which). These TCRs come from a human donor with low-grade glioma or glioblastoma, undergoing nonglioma brain surgery, or in good health (not recorded which).

This clonotype came up a few times. The chain links TRBV5-4 to TRBJ2-6, with D perhaps assigned TRBD1 or TRBD2 (6 bases each). This CDR3 spans 16 amino acids. V gave up 0 bases and J gave up 0 bases, with 7 bases separating them. Germline assignment: CDR1 SGHNT and CDR2 YYREEE (reference sequence). The CDR3, as DNA: TGTGCCAGCAGCTTGGGGGGGGCCTCTGGGGCCAACGTCCTGACTTTC. Translated: CASSLGGASGANVLTF.

This clonotype occurred many times. CDR3 nucleotide sequence: TGTGCCAGCAGCTTGGGCCCGGGACACCAGAACACTGAAGCTTTCTTT. Encoded protein: CASSLGPGHQNTEAFF. V usage is TRBV11-2 and J usage is TRBJ1-1; possibly TRBD1 for D (6 bases). V shed 3 bases and J shed 1 base, with 15 bases lying between them. Germline V gives CDR1 SGHAT, CDR2 FQNNGV. The CDR3 loop spans 16 amino acids.

This clonotype was seen repeatedly, ten times or more. The chain is built from TRBV9 and TRBJ1-1; tentative D call: TRBD1 (5 bases). In germline, CDR1 is SGDLS, CDR2 YYNGEE. V gave up 7 bases and J gave up 0 bases, with 16 bases separating them. The CDR3 totals 15 residues. The CDR3 coding sequence is TGTGCCAGCGCTTTAGGCGGGACCGTGAACACTGAAGCTTTCTTT. Translating gives CASALGGTVNTEAFF.

The CDR3 spells CASSLSQGTGELFF. The DNA for the CDR3 is TGTGCCAGCAGCTTAAGTCAGGGCACCGGGGAGCTGTTTTTT. This chain connects TRBV7-3 to TRBJ2-2; TRBD1 is a possible D gene (5 bases). Germline V gene data show CDR1 as SGHTA and CDR2 as FQGTGA. V was trimmed by 1 base and J by 4 bases, leaving 7 bases between them. The CDR3 spans 14 residues.

On this clonotype: The junction differs from germline at one of its ends, possibly a read error. This sequence joins TRBV7-6 and TRBJ2-1; 13 nucleotides match TRBD2. Germline lookup yields CDR1 SGHVS and CDR2 FNYEAQ. There are 15 residues in the CDR3. The CDR3 is CASSLFSGTSGTPLF. DNA for the CDR3: TGTGCCAGCAGCTTGTTCTCCGGGACTAGCGGGACCCCGCTCTTC. The whole variable domain, filled in from reference TRBV7-6 and TRBJ2-1, reads GAGVSQSPRYKVTKRGQDVALRCDPISGHVSLYWYRQALGQGPEFLTYFNYEAQQDKSGLPNDRFSAERPEGSISTLTIQRTEQRDSAMYRCASSLFSGTSGTPLFGPGTRLTVL.